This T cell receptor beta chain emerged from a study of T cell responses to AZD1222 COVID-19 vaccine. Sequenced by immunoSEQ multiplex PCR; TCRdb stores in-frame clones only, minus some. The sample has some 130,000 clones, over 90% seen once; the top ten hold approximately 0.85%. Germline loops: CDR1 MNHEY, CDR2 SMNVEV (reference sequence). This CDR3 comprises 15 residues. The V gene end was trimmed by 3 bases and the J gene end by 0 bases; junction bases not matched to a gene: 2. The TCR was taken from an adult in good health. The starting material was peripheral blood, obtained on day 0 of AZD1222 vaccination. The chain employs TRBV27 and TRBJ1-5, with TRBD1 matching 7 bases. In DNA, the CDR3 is TGTGCCAGCAGTTTGGACAGGTATAGCAATCAGCCCCAGCATTTT. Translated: CASSLDRYSNQPQHF.